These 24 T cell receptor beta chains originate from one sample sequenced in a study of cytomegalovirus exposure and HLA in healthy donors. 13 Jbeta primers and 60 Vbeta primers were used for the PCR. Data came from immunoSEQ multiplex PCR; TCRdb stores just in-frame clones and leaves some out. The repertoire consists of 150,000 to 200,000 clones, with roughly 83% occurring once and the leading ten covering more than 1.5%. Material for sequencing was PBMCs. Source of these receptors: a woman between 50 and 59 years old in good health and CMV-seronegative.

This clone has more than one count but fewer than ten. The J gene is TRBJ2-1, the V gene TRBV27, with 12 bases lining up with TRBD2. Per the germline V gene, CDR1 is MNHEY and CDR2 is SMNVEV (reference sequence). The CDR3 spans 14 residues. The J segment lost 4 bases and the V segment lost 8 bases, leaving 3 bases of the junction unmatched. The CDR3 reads CASGGLAGYNEQFF. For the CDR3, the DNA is TGTGCCAGCGGAGGACTAGCGGGGTACAATGAGCAGTTCTTC.

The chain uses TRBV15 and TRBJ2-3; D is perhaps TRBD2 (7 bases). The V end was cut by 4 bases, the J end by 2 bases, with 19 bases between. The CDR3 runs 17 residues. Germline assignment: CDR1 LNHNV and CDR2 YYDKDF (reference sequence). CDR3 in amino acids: CATSTGGEEFPTDTQYF. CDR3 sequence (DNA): TGTGCCACCAGCACGGGGGGCGAGGAATTCCCCACAGATACGCAGTATTTT.

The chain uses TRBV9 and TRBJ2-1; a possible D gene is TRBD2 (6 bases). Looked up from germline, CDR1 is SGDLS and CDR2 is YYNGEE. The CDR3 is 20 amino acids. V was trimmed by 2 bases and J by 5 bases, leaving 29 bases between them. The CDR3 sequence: CASSVTGRHSGRTGDNEQFF. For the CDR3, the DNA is TGTGCCAGCAGCGTGACTGGGCGACATAGCGGCCGCACCGGGGACAATGAGCAGTTCTTC.

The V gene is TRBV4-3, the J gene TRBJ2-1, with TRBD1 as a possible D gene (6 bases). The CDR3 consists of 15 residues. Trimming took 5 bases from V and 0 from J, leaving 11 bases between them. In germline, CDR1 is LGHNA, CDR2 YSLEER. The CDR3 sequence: CASSDRSYSYNEQFF. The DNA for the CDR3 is TGCGCCAGCAGCGACAGGTCATACTCCTACAATGAGCAGTTCTTC.

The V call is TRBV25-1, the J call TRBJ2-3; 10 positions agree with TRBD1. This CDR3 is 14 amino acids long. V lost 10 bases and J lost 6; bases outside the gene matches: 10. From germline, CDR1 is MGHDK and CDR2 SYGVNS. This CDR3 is CATSTGQGLDTQYF. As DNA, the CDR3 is TGTGCCACTTCAACGGGACAGGGGCTCGATACGCAGTATTTT.

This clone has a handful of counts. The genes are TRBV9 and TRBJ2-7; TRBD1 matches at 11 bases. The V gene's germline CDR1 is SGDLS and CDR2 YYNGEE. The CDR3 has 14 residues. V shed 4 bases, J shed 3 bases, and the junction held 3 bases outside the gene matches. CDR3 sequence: CASSSGTGGYEQYF. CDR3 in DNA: TGTGCCAGCAGCTCCGGGACAGGGGGCTACGAGCAGTACTTC.

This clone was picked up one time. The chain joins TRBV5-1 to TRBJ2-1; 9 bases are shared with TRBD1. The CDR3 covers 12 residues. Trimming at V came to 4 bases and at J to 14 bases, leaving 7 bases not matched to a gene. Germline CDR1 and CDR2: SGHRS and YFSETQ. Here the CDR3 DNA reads TGCGCCAGCAGCCAAGAGGGACAGGGAAAGTTCTTC. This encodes CASSQEGQGKFF.

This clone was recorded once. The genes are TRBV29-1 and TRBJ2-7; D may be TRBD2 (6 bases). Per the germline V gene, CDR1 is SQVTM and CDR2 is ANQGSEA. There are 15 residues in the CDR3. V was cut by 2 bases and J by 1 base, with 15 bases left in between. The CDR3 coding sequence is TGCAGCGTTGAACGGGGTATCGGAGGGTCCTACGAGCAGTACTTC. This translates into CSVERGIGGSYEQYF.

The chain's CDR3 is CASSFRQGAGDEQYF. For the CDR3, the DNA is TGTGCCAGCAGCTTCCGACAGGGGGCAGGGGACGAGCAGTACTTC. The chain carries TRBV5-6 and TRBJ2-7, with 10 nucleotides matching TRBD1. This CDR3 comprises 15 residues. With V trimmed by 2 bases and J by 5 bases, 7 bases remained unmatched. Germline CDR1 is SGHDT and CDR2 is YYEEEE.

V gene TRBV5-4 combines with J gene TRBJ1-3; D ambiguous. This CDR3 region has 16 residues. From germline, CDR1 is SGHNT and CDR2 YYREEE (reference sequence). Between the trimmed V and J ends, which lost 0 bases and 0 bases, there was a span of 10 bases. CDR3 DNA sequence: TGTGCCAGCAGCTTGGTGGGCAGGTCCTCTGGAAACACCATATATTTT. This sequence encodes CASSLVGRSSGNTIYF.

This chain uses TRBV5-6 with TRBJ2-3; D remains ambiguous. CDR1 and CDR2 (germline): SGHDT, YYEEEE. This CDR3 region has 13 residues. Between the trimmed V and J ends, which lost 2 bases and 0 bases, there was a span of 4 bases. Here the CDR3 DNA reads TGTGCCAGCAGCTTTATTAGCACAGATACGCAGTATTTT. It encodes CASSFISTDTQYF.

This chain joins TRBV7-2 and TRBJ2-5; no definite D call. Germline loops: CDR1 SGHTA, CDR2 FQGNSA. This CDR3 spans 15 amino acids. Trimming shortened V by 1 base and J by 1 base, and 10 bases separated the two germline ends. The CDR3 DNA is TGTGCCAGCAGCTTAGGATTTACTTTCCAAGAGACCCAGTACTTC. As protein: CASSLGFTFQETQYF.

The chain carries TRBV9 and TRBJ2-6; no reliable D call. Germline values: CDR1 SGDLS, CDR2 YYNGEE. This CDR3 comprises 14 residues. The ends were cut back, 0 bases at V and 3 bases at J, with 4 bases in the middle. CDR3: CASSVALGANVLTF. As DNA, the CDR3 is TGTGCCAGCAGCGTAGCTCTTGGGGCCAACGTCCTGACTTTC.

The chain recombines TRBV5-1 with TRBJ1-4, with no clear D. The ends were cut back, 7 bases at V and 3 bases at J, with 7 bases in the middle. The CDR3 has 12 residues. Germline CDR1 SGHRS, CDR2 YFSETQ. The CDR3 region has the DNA TGCGCCAGCGCAGGATCTAATGAAAAACTGTTTTTT. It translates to CASAGSNEKLFF.

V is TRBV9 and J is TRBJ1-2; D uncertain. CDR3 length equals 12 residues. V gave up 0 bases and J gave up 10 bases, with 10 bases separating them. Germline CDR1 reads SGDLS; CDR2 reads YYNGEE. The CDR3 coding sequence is TGTGCCAGCAGCGTAGCGGGGTACGACTACACCTTC. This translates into CASSVAGYDYTF. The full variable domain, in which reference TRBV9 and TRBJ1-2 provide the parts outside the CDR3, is DSGVTQTPKHLITATGQRVTLRCSPRSGDLSVYWYQQSLDQGLQFLIQYYNGEERAKGNILERFSAQQFPDLHSELNLSSLELGDSALYFCASSVAGYDYTFGSGTRLTVV.

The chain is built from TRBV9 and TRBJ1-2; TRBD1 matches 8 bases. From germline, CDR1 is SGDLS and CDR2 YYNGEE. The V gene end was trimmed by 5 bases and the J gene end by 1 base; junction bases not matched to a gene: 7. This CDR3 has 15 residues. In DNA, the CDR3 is TGTGCCAGCAGTTTTGACAGGGGAATTAACTATGGCTACACCTTC. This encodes CASSFDRGINYGYTF.

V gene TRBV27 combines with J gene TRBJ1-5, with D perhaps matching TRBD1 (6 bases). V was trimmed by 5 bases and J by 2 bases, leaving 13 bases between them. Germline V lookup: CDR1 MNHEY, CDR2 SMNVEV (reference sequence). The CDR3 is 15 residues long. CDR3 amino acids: CASSPGGRGNQPQHF. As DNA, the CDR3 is TGTGCCAGCAGTCCCGGGGGGCGCGGCAATCAGCCCCAGCATTTT.

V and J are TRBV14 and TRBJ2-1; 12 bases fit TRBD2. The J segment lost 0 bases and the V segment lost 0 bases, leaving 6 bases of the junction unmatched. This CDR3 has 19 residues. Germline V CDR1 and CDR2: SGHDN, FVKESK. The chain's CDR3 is CASSQDGTTSGSSYNEQFF. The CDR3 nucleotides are TGTGCCAGCAGCCAAGATGGTACGACTAGCGGGAGCTCCTACAATGAGCAGTTCTTC.

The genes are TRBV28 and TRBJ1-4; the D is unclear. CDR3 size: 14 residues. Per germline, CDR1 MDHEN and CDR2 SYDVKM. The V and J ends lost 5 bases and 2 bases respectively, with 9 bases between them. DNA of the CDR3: TGTGCCAGCAGTCCCCCCGGGACTAATGAAAAACTGTTTTTT. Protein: CASSPPGTNEKLFF. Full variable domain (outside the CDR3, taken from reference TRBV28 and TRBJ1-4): DVKVTQSSRYLVKRTGEKVFLECVQDMDHENMFWYRQDPGLGLRLIYFSYDVKMKEKGDIPEGYSVSREKKERFSLILESASTNQTSMYLCASSPPGTNEKLFFGSGTQLSVL.

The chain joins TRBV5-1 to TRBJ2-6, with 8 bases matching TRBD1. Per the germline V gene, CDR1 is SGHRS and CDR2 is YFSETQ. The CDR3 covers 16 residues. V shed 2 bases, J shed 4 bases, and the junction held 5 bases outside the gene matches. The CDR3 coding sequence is TGCGCCAGCAGCTTCGACAGGGGAGCAGGGGCCAACGTCCTGACTTTC. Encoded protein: CASSFDRGAGANVLTF.

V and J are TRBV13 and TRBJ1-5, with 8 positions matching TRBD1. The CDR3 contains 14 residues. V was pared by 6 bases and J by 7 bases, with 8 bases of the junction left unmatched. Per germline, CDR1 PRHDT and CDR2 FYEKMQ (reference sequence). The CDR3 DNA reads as TGTGCCAGCAGACCCGACAGGGGAAAACAGCCCCAGCATTTT. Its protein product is CASRPDRGKQPQHF. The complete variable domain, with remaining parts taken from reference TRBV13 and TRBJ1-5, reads AAGVIQSPRHLIKEKRETATLKCYPIPRHDTVYWYQQGPGQDPQFLISFYEKMQSDKGSIPDRFSAQQFSDYHSELNMSSLELGDSALYFCASRPDRGKQPQHFGDGTRLSIL.

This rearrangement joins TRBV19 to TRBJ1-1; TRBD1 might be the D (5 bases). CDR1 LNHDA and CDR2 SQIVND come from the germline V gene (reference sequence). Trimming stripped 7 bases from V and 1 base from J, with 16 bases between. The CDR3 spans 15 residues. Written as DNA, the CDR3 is TGTGCCAGTACCACTATGACGCAGGGGAACACTGAAGCTTTCTTT. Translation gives CASTTMTQGNTEAFF.

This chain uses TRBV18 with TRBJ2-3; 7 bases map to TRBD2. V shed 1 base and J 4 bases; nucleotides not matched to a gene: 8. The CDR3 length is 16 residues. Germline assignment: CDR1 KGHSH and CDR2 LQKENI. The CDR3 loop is CASSPLSAGSADTQYF. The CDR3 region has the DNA TGTGCCAGCTCACCACTTTCAGCGGGGAGTGCAGATACGCAGTATTTT.

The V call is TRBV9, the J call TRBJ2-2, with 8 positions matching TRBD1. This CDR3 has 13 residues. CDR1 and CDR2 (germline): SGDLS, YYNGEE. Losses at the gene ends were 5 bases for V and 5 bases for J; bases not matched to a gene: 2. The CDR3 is CASRRQGTGELFF. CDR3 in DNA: TGTGCCAGCAGACGACAGGGGACCGGGGAGCTGTTTTTT.